This is a list of T cell receptor beta chains from one sample in a study of shared clonotypes between healthy human individuals. Using immunoSEQ multiplex PCR, the repertoire was profiled, and TCRdb retains in-frame clones only, with some absent. Of about 2 million clones detected, about 95% appear once; the ten largest clones hold about 1.1%. The sequenced material came from naive CD8+ T cells sorted from blood. These receptors all stem from a man aged 18 to 29 in good health. Both conserved end residues are part of each CDR3. The D gene is left open where the match is weak. A clone size is listed for some rows: how often the clone was seen (once, few, many), or a class if it is expanded.

clone_size,v_call,d_call,j_call,cdr3_aa,cdr3_nt
.,TRBV2,.,TRBJ1-1,CASQRDWTEAFF,TGTGCCAGCCAGAGGGACTGGACTGAAGCTTTCTTT
.,TRBV2,.,TRBJ2-5,CASSSGEYYQETQYF,TGTGCCAGCAGTAGCGGAGAGTATTACCAAGAGACCCAGTACTTC
.,TRBV5-6,.,TRBJ1-1,CASSLDRMNTEAFF,TGTGCCAGCAGCCTTGACAGGATGAACACTGAAGCTTTCTTT
.,TRBV29-1,.,TRBJ2-2,CSVEDWGNTGELFF,TGCAGCGTCGAAGATTGGGGGAACACCGGGGAGCTGTTTTTT
once,TRBV6-5,TRBD1,TRBJ2-7,CASSYSATGSSYEQYF,TGTGCCAGCAGTTACTCGGCGACAGGGAGCTCCTACGAGCAGTACTTC
.,TRBV7-9,TRBD1,TRBJ2-1,CASSPGTGAYNEQFF,TGTGCCAGCAGCCCCGGGACAGGGGCCTACAATGAGCAGTTCTTC
.,TRBV4-1,TRBD2,TRBJ2-5,CASSQARGGWEQETQYF,TGCGCCAGCAGCCAAGCCCGCGGGGGTTGGGAACAAGAGACCCAGTACTTC
.,TRBV4-1,.,TRBJ2-7,CASSQRTSSSYEQYF,TGCGCCAGCAGCCAACGGACCTCCTCCTCCTACGAGCAGTACTTC
.,TRBV27,.,TRBJ2-5,CASSPSSNSWDPGYLQETQYF,TGTGCCAGCAGTCCTTCCAGCAATAGTTGGGATCCGGGATACTTACAAGAGACCCAGTACTTC
.,TRBV30,.,TRBJ1-2,CAWSVDQFQRPHGEGYTF,TGTGCCTGGAGTGTAGATCAGTTTCAAAGGCCTCACGGGGAGGGCTACACCTTC
.,TRBV10-1,.,TRBJ1-3,CASSGRTSPGNTIYF,TGCGCCAGCAGTGGCCGGACATCACCTGGAAACACCATATATTTT
.,TRBV27,TRBD2,TRBJ2-1,CASRPSGRPPSSYNEQFF,TGTGCCAGCAGGCCTAGCGGGAGACCCCCGAGCTCCTACAATGAGCAGTTCTTC
.,TRBV19,.,TRBJ2-1,CASSIGVTEQFF,TGTGCCAGTAGTATAGGTGTAACTGAGCAGTTCTTC
.,TRBV30,TRBD2,TRBJ2-3,CAWSGVSRGAADTQYF,TGTGCCTGGAGTGGGGTTTCGCGGGGGGCGGCAGATACGCAGTATTTT
.,TRBV13,.,TRBJ2-2,CASSLALTGELFF,TGTGCCAGCAGCTTAGCTCTAACCGGGGAGCTGTTTTTT
.,TRBV4-1,.,TRBJ2-7,CASSVGLSSYEQYF,TGCGCCAGCAGCGTGGGACTGAGCTCCTACGAGCAGTACTTC
.,TRBV9,TRBD2,TRBJ2-3,CASSGSLAGMDTQYF,TGTGCCAGCAGCGGATCACTAGCGGGAATGGATACGCAGTATTTT
.,TRBV7-9,.,TRBJ1-1,CASTEGMNTEAFF,TGTGCCAGCACCGAGGGAATGAACACTGAAGCTTTCTTT
once,TRBV27,.,TRBJ1-1,CASSVLEGTEAFF,TGTGCCAGCAGTGTTCTAGAAGGCACTGAAGCTTTCTTT
.,TRBV4-1,.,TRBJ1-5,CASSQDNLNQPQHF,TGCGCCAGCAGCCAAGATAACCTCAATCAGCCCCAGCATTTT
.,TRBV11-2,.,TRBJ2-1,CASSLLSDGQSKQFF,TGTGCCAGCAGCTTACTATCGGACGGCCAAAGTAAGCAGTTCTTC
.,TRBV27,.,TRBJ2-3,CASSPGAGLADTQYF,TGTGCCAGCAGCCCTGGGGCAGGGTTAGCAGATACGCAGTATTTT
.,TRBV9,.,TRBJ1-1,CASSVGQMNTEAFF,TGTGCCAGCAGCGTTGGACAGATGAACACTGAAGCTTTCTTT
once,TRBV6-1,.,TRBJ2-5,CASSEDYEETQYF,TGTGCCAGCAGTGAGGACTATGAAGAGACCCAGTACTTC
.,TRBV6-5,.,TRBJ1-1,CASSYSVGGTTEAFF,TGTGCCAGCAGTTACTCAGTAGGGGGTACAACTGAAGCTTTCTTT
.,TRBV5-4,TRBD1,TRBJ1-4,CASSQPGQGEEKLFF,TGTGCCAGCAGCCAGCCGGGACAGGGTGAAGAAAAACTGTTTTTT
.,TRBV27,.,TRBJ2-7,CASSLTGSSYEQYF,TGTGCCAGCAGTTTAACGGGCAGCTCCTACGAGCAGTACTTC
.,TRBV28,TRBD1,TRBJ1-6,CASSLRQGSAYNSPLHF,TGTGCCAGCAGTTTAAGACAGGGATCCGCATATAATTCACCCCTCCACTTT
.,TRBV18,.,TRBJ1-5,CASSATGFNQPQHF,TGTGCCAGCTCCGCGACAGGCTTTAATCAGCCCCAGCATTTT
.,TRBV9,TRBD1,TRBJ2-7,CASSVVAGGSYEQYF,TGTGCCAGCAGCGTAGTGGCAGGGGGCTCCTACGAGCAGTACTTC
.,TRBV5-6,.,TRBJ2-7,CASSLLIPGTFFYEQYF,TGTGCCAGCAGCTTGCTCATCCCGGGGACGTTTTTCTACGAGCAGTACTTC
.,TRBV4-3,.,TRBJ1-2,CASSPGTHGMDYGYTF,TGCGCCAGCAGCCCGGGGACACACGGGATGGACTATGGCTACACCTTC
.,TRBV27,TRBD2,TRBJ2-1,CASTRGGPTYNEQFF,TGTGCCAGCACCCGGGGGGGGCCAACCTACAATGAGCAGTTCTTC
.,TRBV6-5,.,TRBJ2-1,CASSLGAGTYNEQFF,TGTGCCAGCAGTTTAGGAGCCGGTACCTACAATGAGCAGTTCTTC
.,TRBV6-5,.,TRBJ2-7,CASSLTLGQSYEQYF,TGTGCCAGCAGTTTGACACTTGGCCAGTCCTACGAGCAGTACTTC
.,TRBV11-2,TRBD2,TRBJ2-3,CASSLLEGAGGPTDTQYF,TGTGCCAGCAGCTTATTAGAAGGAGCGGGAGGGCCCACAGATACGCAGTATTTT
.,TRBV13,TRBD1,TRBJ2-7,CASSIRGTGEHEQYF,TGTGCCAGCAGCATTAGAGGGACAGGGGAACACGAGCAGTACTTC
.,TRBV27,.,TRBJ2-7,CASSFEWRRSLF,TGTGCCAGCAGTTTTGAATGGAGACGGTCCTTGTTC
once,TRBV4-1,.,TRBJ1-2,CASSLRRGAIGGYTF,TGCGCCAGCAGTTTAAGGAGGGGGGCGATAGGTGGCTACACCTTC
.,TRBV5-6,.,TRBJ2-3,CASSQQWDTQYF,TGTGCCAGCAGCCAACAGTGGGATACGCAGTATTTT